The 13 T cell receptor beta chains presented below share a single source sample, sequenced in a study of T cells expressing NK-cell markers. TCRdb re-analyzed the 5' RACE reads; it lists each CDR3 protein once, without DNA. Recorded for this sample: just under 150,000 distinct CDR3 sequences. The sample was blood T cells: a sorted CD56 or NKG2C T cell subset, CD4+ or CD8+ T cells, or bulk PBMC T cells (not recorded which). The source is a man aged 18-30 years in good health.

This sequence joins TRBV29-1 and TRBJ2-2; TCRdb proposes TRBD1, but this gene call is untestable without DNA. From germline, CDR1 is SQVTM and CDR2 ANQGSEA. The CDR3 has 12 amino acids. CDR3 in amino acids: CSVVGGAGELFF.

The chain combines TRBV9 with TRBJ1-4; TCRdb's D call, TRBD1, is unchecked because there is no DNA. The CDR3 sequence is 15 residues long. Germline V gene data show CDR1 as SGDLS and CDR2 as YYNGEE. The CDR3 reads CASSRQGPANEKLFF.

This chain joins TRBV27 and TRBJ2-3; TCRdb names TRBD1, which stays unverified in the absence of DNA. From germline, CDR1 is MNHEY and CDR2 SMNVEV (reference sequence). The CDR3 is made up of 15 amino acids. This chain's CDR3 is CASSFFQGSTDTQYF.

V and J are TRBV5-1 and TRBJ2-1; the D gene TCRdb calls, TRBD1, cannot be checked with no DNA. This CDR3 spans 13 amino acids. Germline V gene lookup returns CDR1 SGHRS and CDR2 YFSETQ. Here the CDR3 reads CATQDEAYNEQFF.

The genes are TRBV5-6 and TRBJ2-1. The germline V gene encodes CDR1 SGHDT and CDR2 YYEEEE. The CDR3 has 15 amino acids. The CDR3 loop reads CASSLTVGSYNEQFF.

J is TRBJ2-1 and V is TRBV6-2 or TRBV6-3. Germline V gene data show CDR1 as MNHEY and CDR2 as SVGEGT. The CDR3 has 11 amino acids. This CDR3 reads CASSYPHEQFF.

According to its frequency, this clonotype is medium-sized. This sequence joins TRBV7-6 and TRBJ2-3; TCRdb's D gene call, TRBD1, goes unchecked for lack of DNA. This CDR3 comprises 13 residues. From germline, CDR1 is SGHVS and CDR2 FNYEAQ. CDR3 in amino acids: CASSWVRRGTQYF.

The chain joins TRBV6-2 or TRBV6-3 to TRBJ2-4; TCRdb's D gene call, TRBD2, goes unchecked for lack of DNA. Germline values: CDR1 MNHEY, CDR2 SVGEGT. This CDR3 is built from 15 residues. The CDR3 spells CASSYNRAYPGVQYF.

V is TRBV28 and J is TRBJ2-1. The CDR3 contains 15 residues. Germline V lookup: CDR1 MDHEN, CDR2 SYDVKM. The CDR3 is CASSTTGGLYNEQFF.

The chain recombines TRBV20-1 with TRBJ2-7; TCRdb picks TRBD2, but there is no DNA to check that call. Germline CDR1 is DFQATT and CDR2 is SNEGSKA (reference sequence). This CDR3 is 14 amino acids long. The chain's CDR3 is CSARQLADSYEQYF.

V usage is TRBV7-9 and J usage is TRBJ2-3; TCRdb's assignment of TRBD2 cannot be checked, as there is no DNA. The germline V gene encodes CDR1 SEHNR and CDR2 FQNEAQ (reference sequence). The CDR3 has 17 residues. CDR3 amino acids: CASTLIGASESTDTQYF. The variable domain in full, completed from reference TRBV7-9 and TRBJ2-3, reads DTGVSQNPRHKITKRGQNVTFRCDPISEHNRLYWYRQTLGQGPEFLTYFQNEAQLEKSRLLSDRFSAERPKGSFSTLEIQRTEQGDSAMYLCASTLIGASESTDTQYFGPGTRLTVL.

The chain employs TRBV28 and TRBJ2-7. This CDR3 spans 12 amino acids. Germline lookup yields CDR1 MDHEN and CDR2 SYDVKM. CDR3 region: CASTEGSYEQYF.

The rearrangement links TRBV5-8 to TRBJ2-1. CDR1 and CDR2 from the germline V gene are SGHTS and YDEGEE. This CDR3 spans 15 amino acids. The CDR3 protein is CASSASLDPADEQFF.